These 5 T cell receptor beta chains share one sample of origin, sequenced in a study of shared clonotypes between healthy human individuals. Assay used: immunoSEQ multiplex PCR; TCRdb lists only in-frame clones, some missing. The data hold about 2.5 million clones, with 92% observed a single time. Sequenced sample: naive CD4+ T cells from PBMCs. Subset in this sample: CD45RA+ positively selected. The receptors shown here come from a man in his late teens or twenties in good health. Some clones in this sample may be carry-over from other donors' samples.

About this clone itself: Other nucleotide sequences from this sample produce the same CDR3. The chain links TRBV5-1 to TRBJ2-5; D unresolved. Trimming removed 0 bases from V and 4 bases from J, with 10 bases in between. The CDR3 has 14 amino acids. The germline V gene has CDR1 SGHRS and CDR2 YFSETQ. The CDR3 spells CASSLAVGSETQYF. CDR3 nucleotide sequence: TGCGCCAGCAGCTTGGCTGTGGGTTCAGAGACCCAGTACTTC.

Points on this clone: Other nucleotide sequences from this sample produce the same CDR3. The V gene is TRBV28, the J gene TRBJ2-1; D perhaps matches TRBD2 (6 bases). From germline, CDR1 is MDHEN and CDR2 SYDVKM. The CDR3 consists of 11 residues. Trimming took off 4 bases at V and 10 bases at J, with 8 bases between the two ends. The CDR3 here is CASSWRDEQFF. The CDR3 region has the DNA TGTGCCAGCAGTTGGCGGGACGAGCAGTTCTTC. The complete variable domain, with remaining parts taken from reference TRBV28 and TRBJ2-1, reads DVKVTQSSRYLVKRTGEKVFLECVQDMDHENMFWYRQDPGLGLRLIYFSYDVKMKEKGDIPEGYSVSREKKERFSLILESASTNQTSMYLCASSWRDEQFFGPGTRLTVL.

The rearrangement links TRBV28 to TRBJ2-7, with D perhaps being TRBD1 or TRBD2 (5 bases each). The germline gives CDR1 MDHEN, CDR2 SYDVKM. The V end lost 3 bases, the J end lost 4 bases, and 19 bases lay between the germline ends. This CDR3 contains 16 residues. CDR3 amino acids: CASSFARGPYLYEQYF. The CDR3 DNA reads TGTGCCAGCAGTTTTGCTAGGGGACCGTACCTGTACGAGCAGTACTTC.

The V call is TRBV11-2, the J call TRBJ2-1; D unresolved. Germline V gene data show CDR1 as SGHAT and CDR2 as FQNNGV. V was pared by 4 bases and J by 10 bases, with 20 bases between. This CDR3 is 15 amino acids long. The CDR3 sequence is CASSSKSGPSLEQFF. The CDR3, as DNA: TGTGCCAGCAGCTCAAAATCCGGGCCCTCTTTAGAGCAGTTCTTC.

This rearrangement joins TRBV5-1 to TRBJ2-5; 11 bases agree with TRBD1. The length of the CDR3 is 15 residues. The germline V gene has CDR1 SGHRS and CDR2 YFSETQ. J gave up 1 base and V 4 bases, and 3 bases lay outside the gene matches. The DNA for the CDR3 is TGCGCCAGCAGCACAGGGACAGGGGGCCAAGAGACCCAGTACTTC. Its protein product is CASSTGTGGQETQYF.